The subject of this entry is one TCR beta chain. Its target is unknown. The sample originates from a study of CXCR3-negative and CXCR3-positive naive CD8 T cells. Study-level results: Researchers report CXCR3 expression partially decreased after cryopreservation, with fresh PBMCs used in most assays.

The CDR3 covers 14 residues. The V gene's germline CDR1 is SGHAT and CDR2 FQNNGV. It was by 5' RACE with UMI labels that the TRB cDNA libraries were prepared. TCRdb re-called the 5' RACE reads and shows each CDR3 protein once, DNA omitted. This listing includes 100,000 to 150,000 distinct CDR3 sequences. Sequencing used naive CXCR3- CD8+ T cells from blood. Documented subset: CD45RO-CCR7+CD27+CD95- naive CD8+ T cells lacking CXCR3 (TNR3-). This clonotype was obtained from a human donor in good health. Some clones in this sample may be carry-over from other donors' samples. V usage is TRBV11-2 and J usage is TRBJ2-7; TCRdb selects TRBD1, and the lack of DNA leaves this call unchecked. The CDR3 region is CASSLSGVTYEQYF.